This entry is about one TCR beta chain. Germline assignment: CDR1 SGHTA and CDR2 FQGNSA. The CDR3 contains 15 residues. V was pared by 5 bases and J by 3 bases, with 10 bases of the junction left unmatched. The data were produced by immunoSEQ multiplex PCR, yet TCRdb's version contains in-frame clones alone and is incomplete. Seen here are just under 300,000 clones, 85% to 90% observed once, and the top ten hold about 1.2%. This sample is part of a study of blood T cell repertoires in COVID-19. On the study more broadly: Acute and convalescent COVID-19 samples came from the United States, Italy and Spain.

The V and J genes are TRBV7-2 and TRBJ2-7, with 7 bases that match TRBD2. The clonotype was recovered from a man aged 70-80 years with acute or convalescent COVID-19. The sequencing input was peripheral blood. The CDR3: CASSMGTTRIYEQYF. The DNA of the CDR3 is TGTGCCAGCAGCATGGGGACTACTCGGATCTACGAGCAGTACTTC.